This T cell receptor (beta chain) is from a study of tumour-infiltrating T cells in Burkitt lymphoma. Profiled with immunoSEQ multiplex PCR; TCRdb holds only in-frame clones, not every one. The data show 13,000 or so clones, with over 75% seen just once and less than 1.5% held by the top ten. The CDR3 extends over 16 amino acids. V lost 1 base and J lost 2; bases outside the gene matches: 3. Germline V lookup: CDR1 SGHDT, CDR2 YYEEEE. The sequencing sample was made of tumor tissue. This sequence originates from a human donor with diffuse large B-cell lymphoma. The J gene is TRBJ2-3, the V gene TRBV5-6; TRBD2 matches 11 bases. As DNA, the CDR3 is TGTGCCAGCAGCTTGTCTAGCGGGGGGTTCACAGATACGCAGTATTTT. This translates into CASSLSSGGFTDTQYF.